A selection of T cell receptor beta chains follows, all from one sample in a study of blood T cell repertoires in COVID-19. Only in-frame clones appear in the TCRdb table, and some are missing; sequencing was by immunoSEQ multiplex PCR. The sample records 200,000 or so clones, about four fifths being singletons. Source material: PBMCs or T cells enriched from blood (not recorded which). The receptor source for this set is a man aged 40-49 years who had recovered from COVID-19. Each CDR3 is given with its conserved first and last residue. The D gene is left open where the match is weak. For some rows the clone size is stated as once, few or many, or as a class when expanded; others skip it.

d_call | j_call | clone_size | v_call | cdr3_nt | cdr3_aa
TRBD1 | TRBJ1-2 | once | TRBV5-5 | TGTGCCAGCAGTACGGAACCGGGACAGACGGTCGGCTACACCTTC | CASSTEPGQTVGYTF
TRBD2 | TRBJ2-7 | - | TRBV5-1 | TGCGCCAGCAGCTCCGGGACTAGCGGGAGCTCCTACGAGCAGTACTTC | CASSSGTSGSSYEQYF
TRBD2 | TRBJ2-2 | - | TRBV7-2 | TGTGCCAGCAGCTTACCCGGGGGGGCCCGGGAGCTGTTTTTT | CASSLPGGARELFF
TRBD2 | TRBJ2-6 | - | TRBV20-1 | TGCAGTGCTAGTACTCTAGCGGGGGTGAGCTCTGGGGCCAACGTCCTGACTTTC | CSASTLAGVSSGANVLTF
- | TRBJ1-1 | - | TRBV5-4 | TGTGCCAGCAGCCCCCCGGGAGGGACGAACACTGAAGCTTTCTTT | CASSPPGGTNTEAFF
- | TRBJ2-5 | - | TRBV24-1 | TGTGCCACCAGTGACTCTTGGCGGGACAGCCAAGAGACCCAGTACTTC | CATSDSWRDSQETQYF
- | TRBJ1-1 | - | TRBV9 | TGTGCCAGCAGCGTAGCGCAGAATATGGCTGAAGCTTTCTTT | CASSVAQNMAEAFF
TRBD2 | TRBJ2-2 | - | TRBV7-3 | TGTGCCAGCAGTCCCGGGGGGGCCAGGCCCGGGGAGCTGTTTTTT | CASSPGGARPGELFF
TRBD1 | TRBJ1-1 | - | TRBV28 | TGTGCCAGCAGTCCCGGACAGGGAGTAACTGAAGCTTTCTTT | CASSPGQGVTEAFF
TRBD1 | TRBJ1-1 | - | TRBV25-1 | TGTGCCAGCAGTGCAGGGGGTGAAGCTTTCTTT | CASSAGGEAFF
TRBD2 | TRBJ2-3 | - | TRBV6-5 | TGTGCCAGCAGGAGCGGGGCCGGTGTCAGAGATACGCAGTATTTT | CASRSGAGVRDTQYF
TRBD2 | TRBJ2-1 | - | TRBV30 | TGTGCCTGGAGTGTAAGAGCGGGGAAGGCCTACAATGAGCAGTTCTTC | CAWSVRAGKAYNEQFF
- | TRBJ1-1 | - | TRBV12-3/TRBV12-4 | TGTGCCAGCCAAGGTCAGGGGAACACTGAAGCTTTCTTT | CASQGQGNTEAFF
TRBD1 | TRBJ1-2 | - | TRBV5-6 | TGTGCCAGCAGCTTGGCGGCAGGGGGTTGGGAAGGCTACACCTTC | CASSLAAGGWEGYTF
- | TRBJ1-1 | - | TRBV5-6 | TGTGCCAGCAGCAACTTTTTTTCGGGTACACCTAACACTGAAGCTTTCTTT | CASSNFFSGTPNTEAFF
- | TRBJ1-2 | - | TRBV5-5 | TGTGCCAGCAGCTTGTTAGCACAGGGCAACTATGGCTACACCTTC | CASSLLAQGNYGYTF
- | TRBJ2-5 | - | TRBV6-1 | TGTGCCAGCAGTGAATTGAGGGGGGGGCTGGGAGAGACCCAGTACTTC | CASSELRGGLGETQYF
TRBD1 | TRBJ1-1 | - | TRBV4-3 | TGCGCCAGCAGCCAAGACTCACAGGGGGCTGAAGCTTTCTTT | CASSQDSQGAEAFF
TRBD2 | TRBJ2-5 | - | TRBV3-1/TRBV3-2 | TGTGCCAGCAGCCAGATGACTAGCGCGAAAGAGACCCAGTACTTC | CASSQMTSAKETQYF
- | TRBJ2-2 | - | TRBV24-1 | TGTGCCACCAGTGATCAAGACAGGTCGAACACCGGGGAGCTGTTTTTT | CATSDQDRSNTGELFF